The 12 T cell receptor beta chains presented below share a single source sample, sequenced in a study of blood T cell repertoires in COVID-19. Generated by immunoSEQ multiplex PCR, the TCRdb table keeps only in-frame clones and is missing some. The data show approximately 70,000 clones, roughly 85% seen once. Sequencing was carried out using peripheral blood. These receptors all stem from a woman between 45 and 60 years old with COVID-19, enrolled during active disease.

This chain uses TRBV6-1 with TRBJ2-5; TRBD2 matches at 8 bases. Germline V lookup: CDR1 MNHNS, CDR2 SASEGT. V lost 1 base and J lost 4; bases outside the gene matches: 8. The CDR3 covers 16 residues. The CDR3 loop is CASSEGRLAGTETQYF. The DNA for the CDR3 is TGTGCCAGCAGTGAAGGGCGGCTAGCGGGTACAGAGACCCAGTACTTC.

The V gene is TRBV19, the J gene TRBJ2-3, with a possible D match to TRBD1 (6 bases). The CDR3 loop spans 17 amino acids. Trimming removed 7 bases from V and 4 bases from J, with 24 bases in between. CDR1 is LNHDA and CDR2 is SQIVND in the germline V gene (reference sequence). CDR3 in amino acids: CASTRRLALKGADTQYF. The DNA for the CDR3 is TGTGCCAGTACTCGGCGGCTAGCCCTAAAGGGGGCAGATACGCAGTATTTT. The full variable domain, rest sourced from reference TRBV19 and TRBJ2-3, is DGGITQSPKYLFRKEGQNVTLSCEQNLNHDAMYWYRQDPGQGLRLIYYSQIVNDFQKGDIAEGYSVSREKKESFPLTVTSAQKNPTAFYLCASTRRLALKGADTQYFGPGTRLTVL.

The J gene is TRBJ2-2, the V gene TRBV5-1; D is possibly TRBD1 (5 bases). CDR1 is SGHRS and CDR2 is YFSETQ in the germline V gene. The length of the CDR3 is 14 residues. V dropped 4 bases and J dropped 9 bases, with 16 bases sitting between them. CDR3 loop: CASSPQGRVRELFF. CDR3 nucleotides: TGCGCCAGCAGCCCTCAGGGCCGGGTACGGGAGCTGTTTTTT.

The rearrangement uses TRBV5-1 and TRBJ2-2, with 16 bases that match TRBD2. J gave up 4 bases and V 4 bases, and 7 bases lay outside the gene matches. Germline V gene sequence: CDR1 SGHRS, CDR2 YFSETQ. CDR3 size: 18 residues. CDR3: CASSAGLAGGLGTGELFF. The CDR3 DNA reads as TGCGCCAGCAGCGCGGGACTAGCGGGAGGGCTAGGCACCGGGGAGCTGTTTTTT.

The chain is built from TRBV5-1 and TRBJ2-7; D is undetermined. Trimming removed 3 bases at V and 3 bases at J, with 4 bases between. The germline gives CDR1 SGHRS, CDR2 YFSETQ. This CDR3 spans 11 amino acids. The CDR3 DNA is TGCGCCAGCAGCTCCAGCTACGAGCAGTACTTC. Its protein product is CASSSSYEQYF.

The V gene is TRBV4-1, the J gene TRBJ2-7; 9 bases are shared with TRBD2. The CDR3 is made up of 16 amino acids. V lost 3 bases and J lost 3; bases outside the gene matches: 9. The V gene's germline CDR1 is MGHRA and CDR2 YSYEKL. The CDR3 sequence: CASSQAPTSGNYEQYF. CDR3 sequence (DNA): TGCGCCAGCAGCCAGGCGCCGACTAGCGGTAACTACGAGCAGTACTTC.

The chain couples TRBV7-9 to TRBJ1-4, with unresolved D. Trimming shortened V by 0 bases and J by 0 bases, and 2 bases separated the two germline ends. The CDR3 loop spans 14 amino acids. Germline V gives CDR1 SEHNR, CDR2 FQNEAQ (reference sequence). The CDR3 coding sequence is TGTGCCAGCAGCTTAGCCGCAACTAATGAAAAACTGTTTTTT. Translated, it gives CASSLAATNEKLFF.

The V and J genes are TRBV6-6 and TRBJ1-1; a weak D match, TRBD1 (5 bases). CDR3 length: 12 residues. Trimming removed 10 bases from V and 9 bases from J, with 18 bases in between. The V gene's germline CDR1 is MNHNY and CDR2 SVGAGI (reference sequence). The CDR3 DNA reads TGTGCCACCCTCGACAGTTTGGGAAAAGCTTTCTTT. Translated, it gives CATLDSLGKAFF.

The chain recombines TRBV7-8 with TRBJ2-2; 10 bases align to TRBD2. The V gene end was trimmed by 0 bases and the J gene end by 0 bases; junction bases not matched to a gene: 4. CDR3 length: 18 residues. CDR1 SGHVS and CDR2 FQNEAQ come from the germline V gene. The CDR3 region has the DNA TGTGCCAGCAGCTTAGCTGTAGCGGGGGGAGCGAACACCGGGGAGCTGTTTTTT. The encoded protein is CASSLAVAGGANTGELFF. The entire variable domain, with the rest obtained from reference TRBV7-8 and TRBJ2-2, is as follows: GAGVSQSPRYKVAKRGQDVALRCDPISGHVSLFWYQQALGQGPEFLTYFQNEAQLDKSGLPSDRFFAERPEGSVSTLKIQRTQQEDSAVYLCASSLAVAGGANTGELFFGEGSRLTVL.

This chain connects TRBV7-2 to TRBJ2-2, with 11 bases matching TRBD1. The CDR3 consists of 15 residues. V was clipped by 5 bases and J by 5 bases; unmatched bases: 4. Germline loops: CDR1 SGHTA, CDR2 FQGNSA. The CDR3, as DNA: TGTGCCAGCAGCCGGACAGGGGGCAGTACCGGGGAGCTGTTTTTT. Translated, it gives CASSRTGGSTGELFF.

This sequence joins TRBV7-2 and TRBJ1-3, with D perhaps TRBD1 (5 bases). Trimming cost V 3 bases and J 8 bases, with 14 bases left between them. CDR1 and CDR2 (germline): SGHTA, FQGNSA. This CDR3 contains 14 residues. DNA of the CDR3: TGTGCCAGCAGCTTGGTTGGCCCACAGGACACCATATATTTT. It is translated as CASSLVGPQDTIYF.

J is TRBJ2-1 and V is TRBV6-6, with a weak D call TRBD1 (6 bases). Between the trimmed V and J ends, which lost 5 bases and 8 bases, there was a span of 19 bases. The CDR3 is 15 amino acids. Germline assignment: CDR1 MNHNY and CDR2 SVGAGI (reference sequence). CDR3 in amino acids: CASSHGDTGLHEQFF. As DNA, the CDR3 is TGTGCCAGCAGTCACGGGGACACCGGCTTGCATGAGCAGTTCTTC.